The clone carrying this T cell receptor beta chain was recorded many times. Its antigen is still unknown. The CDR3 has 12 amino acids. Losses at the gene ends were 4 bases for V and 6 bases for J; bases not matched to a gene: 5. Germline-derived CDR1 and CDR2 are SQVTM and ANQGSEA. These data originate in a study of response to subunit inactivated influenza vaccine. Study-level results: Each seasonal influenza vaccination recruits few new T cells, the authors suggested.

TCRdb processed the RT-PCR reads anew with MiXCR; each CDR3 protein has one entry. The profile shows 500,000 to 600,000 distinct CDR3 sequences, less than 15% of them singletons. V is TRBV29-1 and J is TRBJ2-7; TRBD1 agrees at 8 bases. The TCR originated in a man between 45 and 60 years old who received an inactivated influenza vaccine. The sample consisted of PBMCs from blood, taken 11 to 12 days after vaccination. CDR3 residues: CSVALTGVEQYF. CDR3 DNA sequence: TGCAGCGTTGCCCTGACAGGGGTCGAGCAGTACTTC.